The 27 T cell receptor beta chains listed next were all sequenced from one sample in a study of CD8 T cells in ankylosing spondylitis. Study-wide results and limits: What appeared characteristic of ankylosing spondylitis blood was a TCR beta motif of eight highly homologous variants.

Their antigens remain unidentified. TCRdb called the 5' RACE reads again in MiXCR, with one record for every CDR3 protein. The sample comprises about 440,000 distinct CDR3 sequences, more than 15% of which are singletons, and under 1.2% rests with the top ten. Sequencing used blood, either unsorted or a sorted T cell fraction (not recorded which). Receptors were obtained from a male donor with ankylosing spondylitis.

This clonotype was observed a handful of times. The chain employs TRBV14 and TRBJ2-1; D may be TRBD2 (5 bases). This CDR3 contains 16 residues. CDR1 is SGHDN and CDR2 is FVKESK in the germline V gene. V gave up 1 base and J gave up 6 bases, with 16 bases separating them. CDR3 sequence: CASSQVRRTGFNEQFF. Here the CDR3 DNA reads TGTGCCAGCAGCCAAGTCCGAAGGACTGGATTCAATGAGCAGTTCTTC.

This clonotype was counted at least ten times. This CDR3 is CASSLGVSSNQPQHF. CDR3 DNA sequence: TGTGCCAGCAGTTTAGGGGTATCAAGCAATCAGCCCCAGCATTTT. The chain recombines TRBV12-3 or TRBV12-4 with TRBJ1-5; D is uncertain. V was trimmed by 1 base and J by 1 base, leaving 8 bases between them. This CDR3 has 15 residues.

This clonotype was picked up a small number of times. V and J are TRBV7-2 and TRBJ1-6; maybe TRBD1 (5 bases). Germline CDR1 reads SGHTA; CDR2 reads FQGNSA. This CDR3 has 17 residues. V lost 6 bases, J lost 8 bases, and 23 bases lay in between. CDR3 nucleotides: TGTGCCAGCAGTCCGAAGACAGCCTCAAGGGGATATTCACCCCTCCACTTT. Translated, it gives CASSPKTASRGYSPLHF.

This sequence joins TRBV5-1 and TRBJ2-7, with D possibly being TRBD2 (6 bases). This CDR3 comprises 14 residues. V lost 5 bases, J lost 0 bases, and 12 bases lay in between. Germline V gene lookup returns CDR1 SGHRS and CDR2 YFSETQ. CDR3 bases: TGCGCCAGCAGGCAAGACGGGAGCTCCTACGAGCAGTACTTC. Translating gives CASRQDGSSYEQYF.

This clonotype came up a few times. The rearrangement links TRBV6-2 or TRBV6-3 to TRBJ2-4; TRBD2 is a possible D gene (5 bases). CDR3 length: 16 residues. Germline assignment: CDR1 MNHEY and CDR2 SVGEGT. Trimming stripped 7 bases from V and 0 bases from J, with 16 bases between. The CDR3 loop reads CASNPWESGAKNIQYF. In nucleotides, the CDR3 is TGTGCCAGCAATCCGTGGGAGAGTGGAGCCAAAAACATTCAGTACTTC.

Only one count was recorded for this clonotype. The V call is TRBV5-5, the J call TRBJ1-4; 9 nucleotides line up with TRBD1. V lost 2 bases and J lost 8; bases outside the gene matches: 16. This CDR3 comprises 18 residues. Germline CDR1 reads SGHKS; CDR2 reads YYEKEE (reference sequence). The CDR3 loop reads CASSLRDRDIEPVEKLFF. In nucleotides, the CDR3 is TGTGCCAGCAGCTTACGGGACAGGGATATCGAGCCGGTGGAAAAACTGTTTTTT.

This chain links TRBV7-2 with TRBJ2-7; unclear D gene. V was clipped by 2 bases and J by 2 bases, with 13 bases between them. Germline lookup yields CDR1 SGHTA and CDR2 FQGNSA. The CDR3 totals 15 residues. The CDR3 nucleotides are TGTGCCAGCAGCTTACTGGCTAGAAGCGCCTACGAGCAGTACTTC. It encodes CASSLLARSAYEQYF.

This chain connects TRBV6-1 to TRBJ2-5, with D perhaps given as TRBD1 or TRBD2 (6 bases each). Germline CDR1 MNHNS, CDR2 SASEGT. V was trimmed by 4 bases and J by 4 bases, leaving 16 bases between them. This CDR3 spans 15 amino acids. In DNA form, the CDR3 reads TGTGCCAGCAGTGTCCCAGGGGACGGGGGAGAGACCCAGTACTTC. The encoded protein is CASSVPGDGGETQYF.

The rearrangement links TRBV7-2 to TRBJ2-1, with D tentatively TRBD1 (6 bases). The CDR3 loop spans 15 amino acids. Trimming took 5 bases from V and 10 from J, leaving 21 bases between them. Germline CDR1 SGHTA, CDR2 FQGNSA. CDR3 amino acids: CASSRVGFRGGEQFF. CDR3 DNA sequence: TGTGCCAGCAGCCGCGTGGGGTTTCGTGGGGGCGAGCAGTTCTTC.

V usage is TRBV28 and J usage is TRBJ2-3; D is perhaps TRBD2 (5 bases). Germline CDR1 MDHEN, CDR2 SYDVKM. The CDR3 covers 17 residues. V shed 4 bases and J shed 0 bases, with 17 bases lying between them. The CDR3 nucleotides read TGTGCCAGCAGTTCCCCCATTGGCGGAGGCAGCACAGATACGCAGTATTTT. It is translated as CASSSPIGGGSTDTQYF.

V usage is TRBV7-9 and J usage is TRBJ2-5, with 8 nucleotides matching TRBD2. CDR3 length: 15 residues. Germline V gene data show CDR1 as SEHNR and CDR2 as FQNEAQ (reference sequence). V dropped 1 base and J dropped 3; count of bases not matched to a gene: 4. The CDR3 DNA follows: TGTGCCAGCAGCTTAGTGAGCGGGGGCAAAGAGACCCAGTACTTC. Residues: CASSLVSGGKETQYF.

This clonotype has a handful of counts. The V and J genes are TRBV6-6 and TRBJ1-5; unclear D gene. Germline V gene lookup returns CDR1 MNHNY and CDR2 SVGAGI (reference sequence). The CDR3 loop spans 13 amino acids. Trimming stripped 7 bases from V and 9 bases from J, with 16 bases between. The CDR3 protein is CASNSGVGRPQHF. CDR3 in DNA: TGTGCCAGCAATAGCGGTGTTGGGCGGCCCCAGCATTTT.

The gene calls are TRBV5-1 and TRBJ2-1; no reliable D call. Germline V gene sequence: CDR1 SGHRS, CDR2 YFSETQ. The CDR3 spans 15 residues. V was pared by 2 bases and J by 4 bases, with 13 bases between. The CDR3 nucleotides read TGCGCCAGCAGCTTCGACATGCATCCTTACAATGAGCAGTTCTTC. It codes for CASSFDMHPYNEQFF.

This clonotype was counted only a few times. The V call is TRBV15, the J call TRBJ1-4; TRBD1 matches 9 bases. Germline CDR1 reads LNHNV; CDR2 reads YYDKDF (reference sequence). The CDR3 totals 16 residues. Germline trimming cut 0 bases from V and 6 bases from J; bases unmatched to any gene: 5. The CDR3 sequence: CATSRDKGQGDEKLFF. CDR3 nucleotides: TGTGCCACCAGCAGAGATAAGGGACAGGGAGATGAAAAACTGTTTTTT.

This clonotype has only a few counts. This chain connects TRBV7-3 to TRBJ1-6; D call uncertain. Trimming left V 4 bases short and J 7 bases short, with 14 bases between. CDR3 length: 15 amino acids. Germline V lookup: CDR1 SGHTA, CDR2 FQGTGA. For the CDR3, the DNA is TGTGCCAGCAGCTCAAGCGGACGGACCAATTCACCCCTCCACTTT. Translation: CASSSSGRTNSPLHF. The full variable domain, its missing parts supplied by reference TRBV7-3 and TRBJ1-6, is GAGVSQTPSNKVTEKGKYVELRCDPISGHTALYWYRQSLGQGPEFLIYFQGTGAADDSGLPNDRFFAVRPEGSVSTLKIQRTERGDSAVYLCASSSSGRTNSPLHFGNGTRLTVT.

In this sample, this clonotype turned up a few times. The DNA of the CDR3 is TGTGCCAGCAGCCAAACCCTCTTACTAGGGACGAATGAGCAGTTCTTC. As protein: CASSQTLLLGTNEQFF. This sequence joins TRBV3-1 and TRBJ2-1; D might be TRBD1 or TRBD2, each matching 5 bases. The CDR3 is 16 amino acids. CDR1 is LGHDT and CDR2 is YNNKEL in the germline V gene (reference sequence). V lost 2 bases and J 7 bases, leaving 18 bases between the germline ends.

This clonotype came up many times. The rearrangement links TRBV5-1 to TRBJ1-3; maybe TRBD1 (5 bases). CDR3 length equals 15 residues. Germline CDR1 SGHRS, CDR2 YFSETQ. The V and J ends lost 0 bases and 2 bases respectively, with 9 bases between them. CDR3 DNA sequence: TGCGCCAGCAGCTTGGCGGGGGACCCTGGAAACACCATATATTTT. It is translated as CASSLAGDPGNTIYF.

V is TRBV5-1 and J is TRBJ1-2, with D maybe TRBD1 (5 bases). V was trimmed by 3 bases and J by 3 bases, leaving 12 bases between them. This CDR3 region has 14 residues. Germline assignment: CDR1 SGHRS and CDR2 YFSETQ. CDR3 in amino acids: CASSSTGTDYGYTF. In nucleotides, the CDR3 is TGCGCCAGCAGCTCTACCGGGACTGACTATGGCTACACCTTC. Combining the CDR3 with reference TRBV5-1 and TRBJ1-2 gives the whole variable domain KAGVTQTPRYLIKTRGQQVTLSCSPISGHRSVSWYQQTPGQGLQFLFEYFSETQRNKGNFPGRFSGRQFSNSRSEMNVSTLELGDSALYLCASSSTGTDYGYTFGSGTRLTVV.

The chain links TRBV2 to TRBJ2-2; no clear D gene. Per the germline V gene, CDR1 is SNHLY and CDR2 is FYNNEI. This CDR3 comprises 12 residues. Trimming took off 4 bases at V and 5 bases at J, with 5 bases between the two ends. CDR3 DNA: TGTGCCAGCAGTGGGGTGACCGGGGAGCTGTTTTTT. It specifies CASSGVTGELFF. Supplemented by reference TRBV2 and TRBJ2-2, the full variable domain reads EPEVTQTPSHQVTQMGQEVILRCVPISNHLYFYWYRQILGQKVEFLVSFYNNEISEKSEIFDDQFSVERPDGSNFTLKIRSTKLEDSAMYFCASSGVTGELFFGEGSRLTVL.

The chain has TRBV21-1 and TRBJ2-7; the table's D call, TRBD1, was not checked against the DNA. TRBV21-1 is given as a pseudogene. The CDR3 spans 13 residues. The CDR3 DNA sequence: TGTGCCTGCGGCTGCGGACGGGGCTACGAGCAGTACTTC. Translation gives CACGCGRGYEQYF.

On this clonotype: A read error may be the cause here, since a much bigger clone is one base away. The V gene is TRBV7-3, the J gene TRBJ2-3; 8 bases map to TRBD1. CDR3 length: 13 residues. CDR1 and CDR2 from the germline V gene are SGHTA and FQGTGA. J lost 5 bases, V lost 4 bases, and 2 bases had no gene match. The CDR3 sequence is CASSSDREDTQYF. DNA of the CDR3: TGTGCCAGCAGCTCGGACAGGGAAGATACGCAGTATTTT. The full variable domain, with the rest looked up from reference TRBV7-3 and TRBJ2-3, is GAGVSQTPSNKVTEKGKYVELRCDPISGHTALYWYRQSLGQGPEFLIYFQGTGAADDSGLPNDRFFAVRPEGSVSTLKIQRTERGDSAVYLCASSSDREDTQYFGPGTRLTVL.

The J gene is TRBJ2-7, the V gene TRBV29-1; TRBD2 matches 10 bases. Germline lookup yields CDR1 SQVTM and CDR2 ANQGSEA. The CDR3 totals 14 residues. The ends lost 5 bases at V and 3 bases at J; junction bases unmatched: 7. The CDR3 protein is CSVFTGTSDYEQYF. The CDR3 nucleotides read TGCAGCGTTTTCACCGGGACTAGCGACTACGAGCAGTACTTC.

This clonotype appeared a few times. The chain has TRBV20-1 and TRBJ2-7, with 11 positions matching TRBD2. There are 16 residues in the CDR3. V gave up 5 bases and J gave up 0 bases; unmatched junction bases: 9. Germline V CDR1 and CDR2: DFQATT, SNEGSKA (reference sequence). The CDR3 loop reads CSASPGLAASSYEQYF. CDR3 DNA sequence: TGCAGTGCTTCCCCGGGACTAGCGGCGAGCTCCTACGAGCAGTACTTC.

This clonotype was found many times. This chain uses TRBV29-1 with TRBJ1-1; D is undetermined. Germline V lookup: CDR1 SQVTM, CDR2 ANQGSEA. The germline V and J ends were trimmed by 5 bases and 3 bases, with 13 bases remaining between them. The CDR3 has 13 residues. The CDR3 reads CSVTAGFYTEAFF. The CDR3, as DNA: TGCAGCGTTACCGCGGGGTTTTACACTGAAGCTTTCTTT.

This clonotype was observed a few times. The chain joins TRBV6-6 to TRBJ1-2, with D possibly TRBD1 on 5 matching bases. The germline V and J ends were trimmed by 5 bases and 10 bases, with 14 bases remaining between them. Germline assignment: CDR1 MNHNY and CDR2 SVGAGI (reference sequence). CDR3 length: 12 residues. CDR3 loop: CASSPPPGDYTF. CDR3 in DNA: TGTGCCAGCAGTCCCCCCCCGGGGGACTACACCTTC.

This clonotype was recorded a few times. The chain uses TRBV28 and TRBJ1-2; possibly TRBD1 for D (5 bases). The CDR3 is 13 residues long. V lost 6 bases to trimming and J lost 8 bases, with 16 bases between them. CDR1 is MDHEN, CDR2 SYDVKM, per germline. As DNA, the CDR3 is TGTGCCAGCAGAGGTGGGGGGTCTGCCGGCTACACCTTC. It encodes CASRGGGSAGYTF.

This clonotype was seen more than once but under ten times. V is TRBV25-1 and J is TRBJ2-7; the D gene is possibly TRBD2 (6 bases). Germline assignment: CDR1 MGHDK and CDR2 SYGVNS. Trimming cost V 2 bases and J 2 bases, with 16 bases left between them. This CDR3 is built from 16 residues. The CDR3 here is CASSEGTPGLTYEQYF. Written as DNA, the CDR3 is TGTGCCAGCAGTGAAGGAACTCCGGGACTCACCTACGAGCAGTACTTC.